This T cell receptor beta chain was recorded in a study of OX40 agonist ivuxolimab in advanced cancers. CDR3 size: 15 residues. V dropped 2 bases and J dropped 3 bases, with 11 bases sitting between them. CDR1 KGHSH and CDR2 LQKENI come from the germline V gene. The table came from immunoSEQ multiplex PCR; TCRdb's copy has only in-frame clones and leaves some out. The sample lists under 65,000 clones, roughly nine tenths occurring once. Sequenced material: CD4+ or CD8+ T cells sorted from blood, taken in a trial of the OX40 agonist ivuxolimab. The chain has TRBV18 and TRBJ2-1; TRBD2 is a possible D gene (7 bases). The receptor was isolated from an adult with an advanced solid tumor such as melanoma, head and neck, liver or kidney cancer. CDR3 amino acids: CASSPAGADYNEQFF. CDR3 nucleotides: TGTGCCAGCTCACCAGCGGGGGCCGACTACAATGAGCAGTTCTTC.